This passage covers 26 T cell receptor beta chains from one sample sequenced in a study of lymphopenia after photon versus proton radiotherapy. Sequenced by immunoSEQ multiplex PCR; TCRdb stores in-frame clones only, minus some. The sample shows 68,000 or so clones, approximately 91% of them seen only once. Source: peripheral blood, taken from a patient treated with photon-based radiotherapy. These receptors all stem from a woman in her 70s with pancreatic cancer.

This clone came up once. The chain carries TRBV18 and TRBJ2-1; 7 bases line up with TRBD2. The CDR3 sequence is 17 residues long. Germline trimming cut 2 bases from V and 6 bases from J; bases unmatched to any gene: 13. Germline V lookup: CDR1 KGHSH, CDR2 LQKENI. CDR3 DNA sequence: TGTGCCAGCTCACCAGCCGGGTTGGCGGGAGTGGGCAATGAGCAGTTCTTC. Its translation: CASSPAGLAGVGNEQFF.

The chain employs TRBV6-5 and TRBJ1-2, with TRBD1 matching 8 bases. The CDR3 is 15 amino acids. V was clipped by 2 bases and J by 2 bases; unmatched bases: 4. The V gene's germline CDR1 is MNHEY and CDR2 SVGAGI. The CDR3 protein is CASSYIRDRNYGYTF. CDR3 sequence (DNA): TGTGCCAGCAGTTACATACGGGACAGGAACTATGGCTACACCTTC.

The J gene is TRBJ1-2, the V gene TRBV7-9; TRBD1 agrees at 8 bases. Trimming cost V 5 bases and J 0 bases; bases outside gene matches: 11. Germline CDR1 reads SEHNR; CDR2 reads FQNEAQ (reference sequence). The CDR3 extends over 17 amino acids. The CDR3 DNA follows: TGTGCCAGCAGCCCACACCTTGGGACAGGAACTAACTATGGCTACACCTTC. Translating it yields CASSPHLGTGTNYGYTF.

The chain recombines TRBV30 with TRBJ2-5, with D perhaps matching TRBD1 or TRBD2 (6 bases each). The CDR3 is 13 residues long. In germline, CDR1 is GTSNPN, CDR2 SVGIG (reference sequence). V lost 7 bases and J lost 2, with 14 bases in between. In DNA form, the CDR3 reads TGTGCCTTTAGCGAGGGGGGTCAAGAGACCCAGTACTTC. This translates into CAFSEGGQETQYF.

V gene TRBV2 combines with J gene TRBJ2-3; D is unresolved. Trimming shortened V by 6 bases and J by 0 bases, and 10 bases separated the two germline ends. The CDR3 sequence is 14 residues long. Germline CDR1 is SNHLY and CDR2 is FYNNEI. The CDR3 protein is CASSIDVSTDTQYF. CDR3 in DNA: TGTGCCAGCAGCATCGACGTTAGCACAGATACGCAGTATTTT.

The chain employs TRBV5-4 and TRBJ1-2; 7 bases fit TRBD1. The junction had 6 bases not matched to a gene; V was cut back by 3 bases and J by 7 bases. Germline V gene data show CDR1 as SGHNT and CDR2 as YYREEE (reference sequence). The CDR3 has 13 residues. CDR3 amino acids: CASSSGTDSGYTF. CDR3 DNA sequence: TGTGCCAGCAGCTCCGGGACAGACTCTGGCTACACCTTC.

This clone was picked up a small number of times. This chain uses TRBV5-4 with TRBJ2-2; D possibly corresponds to TRBD1 (5 bases). This CDR3 is built from 14 residues. V shed 5 bases and J shed 3 bases, with 11 bases lying between them. Germline assignment: CDR1 SGHNT and CDR2 YYREEE (reference sequence). CDR3 sequence (DNA): TGTGCCAGCAGTTACGACAGCTACACCGGGGAGCTGTTTTTT. Translated: CASSYDSYTGELFF.

J is TRBJ2-3 and V is TRBV7-9; no firm D call. V was pared by 1 base and J by 4 bases, with 9 bases between. Germline loops: CDR1 SEHNR, CDR2 FQNEAQ (reference sequence). This CDR3 has 14 residues. The DNA of the CDR3 is TGTGCCAGCAGCTTAGGTAAAATGGCAGATACGCAGTATTTT. Translating gives CASSLGKMADTQYF.

The chain is built from TRBV28 and TRBJ2-4; 7 bases map to TRBD2. CDR1 is MDHEN and CDR2 is SYDVKM in the germline V gene. Trimming at V came to 3 bases and at J to 9 bases, leaving 5 bases not matched to a gene. The CDR3 covers 13 residues. Here the CDR3 DNA reads TGTGCCAGCAGTTTCAGGGAGCGGGGCATTCAGTACTTC. This translates into CASSFRERGIQYF.

The chain uses TRBV5-1 and TRBJ2-3; 10 bases line up with TRBD2. V lost 6 bases to trimming and J lost 6 bases; unmatched junction nucleotides: 7. Germline CDR1 SGHRS, CDR2 YFSETQ. The CDR3 extends over 14 amino acids. The CDR3 sequence: CASTPGSGGDTQYF. As DNA, the CDR3 is TGCGCCAGCACTCCGGGTAGCGGGGGGGATACGCAGTATTTT.

The rearrangement uses TRBV7-9 and TRBJ2-3; TRBD2 is a possible D gene (6 bases). Germline CDR1 is SEHNR and CDR2 is FQNEAQ (reference sequence). This CDR3 region has 15 residues. V was cut by 2 bases and J by 2 bases, with 11 bases left in between. CDR3 bases: TGTGCCAGCAGCTTAATGGCGGGAAACACAGATACGCAGTATTTT. Its protein is CASSLMAGNTDTQYF. Full variable domain (remainder filled in from reference TRBV7-9 and TRBJ2-3): DTGVSQNPRHKITKRGQNVTFRCDPISEHNRLYWYRQTLGQGPEFLTYFQNEAQLEKSRLLSDRFSAERPKGSFSTLEIQRTEQGDSAMYLCASSLMAGNTDTQYFGPGTRLTVL.

This chain links TRBV9 with TRBJ2-2; TRBD2 agrees at 13 bases. The CDR3 runs 16 residues. Germline values: CDR1 SGDLS, CDR2 YYNGEE. V dropped 4 bases and J dropped 8; count of bases not matched to a gene: 8. CDR3 loop: CASSPRTSGGSGELFF. CDR3 bases: TGTGCCAGCAGCCCCCGGACTAGCGGGGGCTCTGGGGAGCTGTTTTTT.

This sequence joins TRBV28 and TRBJ1-1, with 10 bases matching TRBD1. This CDR3 comprises 17 residues. Germline V lookup: CDR1 MDHEN, CDR2 SYDVKM. V gave up 7 bases and J gave up 7 bases; unmatched junction bases: 18. CDR3 nucleotides: TGTGCCAGCACCGGACCTCGACAGGGGGCGTATCAGGGTGAAGCTTTCTTT. Protein: CASTGPRQGAYQGEAFF.

V is TRBV9 and J is TRBJ1-1; D gene uncertain. CDR1 is SGDLS and CDR2 is YYNGEE in the germline V gene. The CDR3 length is 12 residues. The V end was cut by 4 bases, the J end by 3 bases, with 7 bases between. The CDR3 DNA sequence: TGTGCCAGCAGCCCGATTCACACTGAAGCTTTCTTT. Translated: CASSPIHTEAFF.

This rearrangement joins TRBV20-1 to TRBJ1-4; no reliable D call. V lost 5 bases and J lost 8, with 9 bases in between. The CDR3 extends over 11 amino acids. Germline V CDR1 and CDR2: DFQATT, SNEGSKA (reference sequence). CDR3 sequence: CSAPLGEKLFF. In nucleotides, the CDR3 is TGCAGTGCTCCCCTTGGGGAAAAACTGTTTTTT.

This rearrangement joins TRBV6-5 to TRBJ2-7; TRBD2 might be the D (5 bases). Trimming removed 9 bases at V and 6 bases at J, with 15 bases between. The germline CDR1 and CDR2 sequences are MNHEY and SVGAGI. The CDR3 spans 12 residues. The CDR3 is CASRGWVGEQYF. CDR3 nucleotides: TGTGCCAGTCGAGGGTGGGTTGGCGAGCAGTACTTC.

The CDR3 sequence: CASSTASRETQYF. CDR3 nucleotides: TGTGCCAGCAGCACGGCTAGTCGCGAGACCCAGTACTTC. This rearrangement joins TRBV7-9 to TRBJ2-5; D remains ambiguous. Germline V gives CDR1 SEHNR, CDR2 FQNEAQ (reference sequence). The CDR3 sequence is 13 residues long. Trimming took 5 bases from V and 5 from J, leaving 12 bases between them.

The chain uses TRBV19 and TRBJ1-5; TRBD1 matches at 9 bases. J gave up 3 bases and V 1 base, and 4 bases lay outside the gene matches. This CDR3 spans 16 amino acids. Per the germline V gene, CDR1 is LNHDA and CDR2 is SQIVND (reference sequence). The CDR3 DNA follows: TGTGCCAGTAGTATAGGCGGGACAGGGATCAATCAGCCCCAGCATTTT. This codes for CASSIGGTGINQPQHF.

J is TRBJ2-1 and V is TRBV7-2; 8 nucleotides match TRBD2. V lost 3 bases to trimming and J lost 7 bases; unmatched junction nucleotides: 5. Per germline, CDR1 SGHTA and CDR2 FQGNSA. CDR3 size: 14 residues. The CDR3 sequence is CASSLPGRVNEQFF. DNA of the CDR3: TGTGCCAGCAGCTTGCCCGGGAGGGTAAATGAGCAGTTCTTC.

The count of this clone is one. The chain joins TRBV6-1 to TRBJ2-7; D not resolved. Trimming removed 2 bases at V and 4 bases at J, with 15 bases between. Germline V lookup: CDR1 MNHNS, CDR2 SASEGT. This CDR3 has 15 amino acids. CDR3 residues: CASSELAGGVYEQYF. For the CDR3, the DNA is TGTGCCAGCAGTGAATTGGCAGGTGGGGTTTACGAGCAGTACTTC.

This chain links TRBV11-2 with TRBJ2-2; 9 bases are a match to TRBD2. CDR1 is SGHAT, CDR2 FQNNGV, per germline. V lost 4 bases and J lost 1; bases outside the gene matches: 4. The CDR3 is made up of 16 amino acids. The DNA of the CDR3 is TGTGCCAGCAGCTCCCCGACTAGCGGGAACACCGGGGAGCTGTTTTTT. Protein product: CASSSPTSGNTGELFF.

The chain links TRBV5-1 to TRBJ1-4; 7 positions match TRBD1. V lost 0 bases and J lost 7; bases outside the gene matches: 6. CDR3 length: 15 amino acids. CDR1 is SGHRS and CDR2 is YFSETQ in the germline V gene. CDR3 sequence: CASSLDPGQLEKLFF. As DNA, the CDR3 is TGCGCCAGCAGCTTGGACCCGGGACAGCTTGAAAAACTGTTTTTT.

The chain employs TRBV6-1 and TRBJ2-2; D is unclear. This CDR3 spans 16 amino acids. V shed 3 bases and J shed 1 base, with 12 bases lying between them. Germline CDR1 is MNHNS and CDR2 is SASEGT. CDR3 in amino acids: CASSDRTYRNTGELFF. CDR3 bases: TGTGCCAGCAGTGACAGGACCTACCGGAACACCGGGGAGCTGTTTTTT.

In its sample, this clone was seen once. The chain recombines TRBV4-3 with TRBJ2-3, with D tentatively TRBD1 (6 bases). This CDR3 spans 17 amino acids. Germline V gives CDR1 LGHNA, CDR2 YSLEER. V was clipped by 1 base and J by 1 base, with 15 bases between them. The CDR3 here is CASSQVITGIGTDTQYF. CDR3 DNA sequence: TGCGCCAGCAGCCAAGTTATCACAGGGATAGGCACAGATACGCAGTATTTT.

The chain employs TRBV2 and TRBJ2-7; the D is unclear. Germline lookup yields CDR1 SNHLY and CDR2 FYNNEI. This CDR3 spans 12 amino acids. V was clipped by 4 bases and J by 3 bases, with 7 bases between them. CDR3 sequence (DNA): TGTGCCAGCAGTGCAGGATTCTACGAGCAGTACTTC. It yields the protein CASSAGFYEQYF.

V gene TRBV5-1 combines with J gene TRBJ1-5; TRBD1 matches 8 bases. V shed 3 bases and J 3 bases; nucleotides not matched to a gene: 14. Germline V CDR1 and CDR2: SGHRS, YFSETQ. CDR3 length: 18 residues. The CDR3 is CASSSADRVAGDNQPQHF. The CDR3 coding sequence is TGCGCCAGCAGCTCAGCGGACAGGGTAGCAGGGGACAATCAGCCCCAGCATTTT.